This TCR beta chain appears in the sequencing data of a study of cytomegalovirus exposure and HLA in healthy donors. With respect to this clone: The antigen is not known.

V lost 5 bases, J lost 0 bases, and 6 bases stayed unmatched. The CDR3 is made up of 16 amino acids. CDR1 and CDR2 from the germline V gene are MDHEN and SYDVKM. Overall study results and limits: Per a prior analysis, the majority of TCR beta V segments were productive roughly 90% or roughly 30% of the time.

Vbeta (60) and Jbeta (13) primers were used in the PCR. Measured with immunoSEQ multiplex PCR; TCRdb has only the in-frame clones, and not every one. In the table there are roughly 170,000 clones, about 82% of which are singletons. Sequencing was performed on PBMCs. The TCR sequence derives from a female donor in good health and CMV-seronegative. The chain has TRBV28 and TRBJ2-3, with 9 bases identical to TRBD2. The CDR3 DNA sequence: TGTGCCAGCAGTGTCCTTGGGACTAGCAGCACAGATACGCAGTATTTT. Protein product: CASSVLGTSSTDTQYF. Filled out from reference TRBV28 and TRBJ2-3, the complete variable domain reads DVKVTQSSRYLVKRTGEKVFLECVQDMDHENMFWYRQDPGLGLRLIYFSYDVKMKEKGDIPEGYSVSREKKERFSLILESASTNQTSMYLCASSVLGTSSTDTQYFGPGTRLTVL.